This passage covers 7 T cell receptor beta chains from one sample sequenced in a study of blood T cell repertoires in COVID-19. Method: immunoSEQ multiplex PCR; TCRdb's copy keeps in-frame clones and lacks some. The top ten hold 10% to 15% of the sample, which has under 100,000 clones, 75% to 90% seen once. Sequencing used peripheral blood. The origin of the receptors is a human donor in a cohort sampled during active COVID-19.

This chain joins TRBV28 and TRBJ2-2; 10 positions agree with TRBD1. V lost 5 bases and J lost 5; bases outside the gene matches: 8. The CDR3 is made up of 16 amino acids. Per the germline V gene, CDR1 is MDHEN and CDR2 is SYDVKM. The CDR3 here is CASSKGQGRRTGELFF. The DNA for the CDR3 is TGTGCCAGCAGTAAGGGACAGGGGCGGAGGACCGGGGAGCTGTTTTTT.

The chain joins TRBV15 to TRBJ1-3; D is unclear. There are 15 residues in the CDR3. The V end lost 0 bases, the J end lost 4 bases, and 10 bases lay between the germline ends. From germline, CDR1 is LNHNV and CDR2 YYDKDF (reference sequence). The CDR3 DNA reads TGTGCCACCAGCAGAGATCAGGCGTCCGGAAACACCATATATTTT. Translated, it gives CATSRDQASGNTIYF.

The CDR3 reads CASSLAQGGITTPGNEQFF. In DNA, the CDR3 is TGCGCCAGCAGCTTGGCGCAGGGGGGCATTACGACCCCGGGCAATGAGCAGTTCTTC. The rearrangement uses TRBV5-1 and TRBJ2-1, with D possibly matching TRBD1 (7 bases). This CDR3 contains 19 residues. The V end lost 0 bases, the J end lost 6 bases, and 25 bases lay between the germline ends. Germline V CDR1 and CDR2: SGHRS, YFSETQ.

This rearrangement joins TRBV6-2 or TRBV6-3 to TRBJ1-1; unclear D gene. The CDR3 has 15 residues. V lost 1 base and J 5 bases, leaving 14 bases between the germline ends. CDR1 and CDR2 (germline): MNHEY, SVGEGT. The chain's CDR3 is CASSYFVGSGTEAFF. DNA of the CDR3: TGTGCCAGCAGTTACTTCGTGGGGAGCGGAACTGAAGCTTTCTTT.

The V call is TRBV3-1 (or the pseudogene TRBV3-2), the J call TRBJ1-2; no clear D. Trimming cost V 2 bases and J 7 bases, with 5 bases left between them. The germline CDR1 and CDR2 sequences are LGHDT and YNNKEL (reference sequence). The CDR3 loop spans 11 amino acids. The CDR3 protein is CASSQTSGYTF. The CDR3 DNA sequence: TGTGCCAGCAGCCAAACCAGTGGCTACACCTTC.

The chain has TRBV19 and TRBJ2-1; 12 bases are shared with TRBD2. Germline CDR1 reads LNHDA; CDR2 reads SQIVND (reference sequence). The CDR3 extends over 14 amino acids. After removal of 5 bases from V and 4 bases from J, the junction contained 0 bases not matched to a gene. The CDR3 protein is CASSGLAGYNEQFF. The CDR3 bases are TGTGCCAGTAGTGGACTAGCGGGGTACAATGAGCAGTTCTTC.

The chain employs TRBV4-1 and TRBJ1-2, with 12 positions matching TRBD1. Trimming at V came to 2 bases and at J to 7 bases, leaving 5 bases not matched to a gene. The CDR3 consists of 15 residues. The germline gives CDR1 MGHRA, CDR2 YSYEKL. The CDR3 here is CASSQKGQGAFGYTF. Here the CDR3 DNA reads TGCGCCAGCAGCCAAAAGGGACAGGGGGCGTTTGGCTACACCTTC.